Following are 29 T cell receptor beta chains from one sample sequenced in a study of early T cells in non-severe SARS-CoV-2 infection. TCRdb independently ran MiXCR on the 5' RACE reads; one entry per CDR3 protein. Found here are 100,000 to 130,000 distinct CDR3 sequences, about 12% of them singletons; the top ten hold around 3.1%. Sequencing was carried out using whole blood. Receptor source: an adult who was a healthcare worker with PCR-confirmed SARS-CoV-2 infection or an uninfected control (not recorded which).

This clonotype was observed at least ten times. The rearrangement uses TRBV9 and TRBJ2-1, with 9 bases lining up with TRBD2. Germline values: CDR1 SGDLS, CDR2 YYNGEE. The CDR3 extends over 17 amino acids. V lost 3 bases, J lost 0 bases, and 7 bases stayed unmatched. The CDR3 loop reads CASSDPSGVSSYNEQFF. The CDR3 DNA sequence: TGTGCCAGCAGCGACCCTAGCGGGGTAAGCTCCTACAATGAGCAGTTCTTC.

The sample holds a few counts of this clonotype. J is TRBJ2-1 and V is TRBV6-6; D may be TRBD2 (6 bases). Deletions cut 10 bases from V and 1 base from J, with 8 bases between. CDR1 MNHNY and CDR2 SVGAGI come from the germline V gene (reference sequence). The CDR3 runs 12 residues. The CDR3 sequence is CATGVSYNEQFF. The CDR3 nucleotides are TGTGCCACGGGAGTGTCCTACAATGAGCAGTTCTTC.

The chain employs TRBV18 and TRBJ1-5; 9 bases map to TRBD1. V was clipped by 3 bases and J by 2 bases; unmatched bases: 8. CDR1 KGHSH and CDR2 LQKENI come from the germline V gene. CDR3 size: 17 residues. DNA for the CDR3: TGTGCCAGCTCACCCTACTACAGGGGGCAAGGCAATCAGCCCCAGCATTTT. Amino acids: CASSPYYRGQGNQPQHF. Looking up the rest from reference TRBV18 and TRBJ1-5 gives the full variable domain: NAGVMQNPRHLVRRRGQEARLRCSPMKGHSHVYWYRQLPEEGLKFMVYLQKENIIDESGMPKERFSAEFPKEGPSILRIQQVVRGDSAAYFCASSPYYRGQGNQPQHFGDGTRLSIL.

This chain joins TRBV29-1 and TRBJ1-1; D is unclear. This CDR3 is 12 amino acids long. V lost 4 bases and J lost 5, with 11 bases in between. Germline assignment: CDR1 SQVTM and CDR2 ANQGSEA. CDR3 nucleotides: TGCAGCGTTGTTGGCGGACGAACTGAAGCTTTCTTT. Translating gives CSVVGGRTEAFF.

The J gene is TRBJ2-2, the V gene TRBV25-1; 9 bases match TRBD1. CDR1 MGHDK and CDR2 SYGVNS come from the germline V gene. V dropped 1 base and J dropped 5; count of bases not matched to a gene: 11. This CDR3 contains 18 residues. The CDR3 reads CASSELGTGSARTGELFF. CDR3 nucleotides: TGTGCCAGCAGTGAATTGGGGACAGGGTCGGCCAGGACCGGGGAGCTGTTTTTT.

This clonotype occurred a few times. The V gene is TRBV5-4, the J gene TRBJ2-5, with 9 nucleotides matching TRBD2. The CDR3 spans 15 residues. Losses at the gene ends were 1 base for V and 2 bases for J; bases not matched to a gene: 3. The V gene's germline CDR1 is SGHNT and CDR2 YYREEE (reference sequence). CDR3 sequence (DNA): TGTGCCAGCAGCTTGCCGGCGGGGGGGCAAGAGACCCAGTACTTC. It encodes CASSLPAGGQETQYF.

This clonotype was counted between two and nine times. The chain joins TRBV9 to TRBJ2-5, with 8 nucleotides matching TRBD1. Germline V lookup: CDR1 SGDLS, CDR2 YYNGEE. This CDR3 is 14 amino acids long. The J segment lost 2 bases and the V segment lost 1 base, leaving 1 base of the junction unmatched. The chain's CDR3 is CASSVQGAQETQYF. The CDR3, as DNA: TGTGCCAGCAGCGTACAGGGGGCGCAAGAGACCCAGTACTTC.

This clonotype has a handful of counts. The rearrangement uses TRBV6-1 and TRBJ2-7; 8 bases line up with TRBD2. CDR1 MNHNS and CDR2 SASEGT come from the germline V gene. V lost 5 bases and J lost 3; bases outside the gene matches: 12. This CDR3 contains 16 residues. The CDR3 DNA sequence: TGTGCCAGCAGTACACACGGCGCGGGGGGTAACTACGAGCAGTACTTC. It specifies CASSTHGAGGNYEQYF.

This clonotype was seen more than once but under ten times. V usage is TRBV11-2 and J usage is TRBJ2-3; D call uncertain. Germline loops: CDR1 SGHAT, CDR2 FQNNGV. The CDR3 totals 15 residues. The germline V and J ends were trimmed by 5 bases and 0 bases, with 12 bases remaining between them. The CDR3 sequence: CASSPPYSSTDTQYF. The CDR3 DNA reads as TGTGCCAGCAGCCCGCCTTATAGTAGCACAGATACGCAGTATTTT.

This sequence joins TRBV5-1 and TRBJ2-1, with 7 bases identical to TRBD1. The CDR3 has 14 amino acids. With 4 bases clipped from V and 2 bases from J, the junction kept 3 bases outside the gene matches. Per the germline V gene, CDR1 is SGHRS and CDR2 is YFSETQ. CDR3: CASSEGQTYNEQFF. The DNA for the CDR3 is TGCGCCAGCAGCGAGGGACAGACCTACAATGAGCAGTTCTTC.

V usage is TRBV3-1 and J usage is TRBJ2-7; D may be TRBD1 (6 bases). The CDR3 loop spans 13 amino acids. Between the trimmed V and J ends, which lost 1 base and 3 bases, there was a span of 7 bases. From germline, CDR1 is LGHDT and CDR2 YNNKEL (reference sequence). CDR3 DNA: TGTGCCAGCAGCCAAGGGGGGCACTACGAGCAGTACTTC. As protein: CASSQGGHYEQYF.

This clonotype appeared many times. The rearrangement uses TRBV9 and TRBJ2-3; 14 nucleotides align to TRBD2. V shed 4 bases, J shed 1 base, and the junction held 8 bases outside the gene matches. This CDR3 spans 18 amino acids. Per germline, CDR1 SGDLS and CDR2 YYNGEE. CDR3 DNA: TGTGCCAGCAGCCCAGGGACTAGCGGGAGCTTGGGCACAGATACGCAGTATTTT. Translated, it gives CASSPGTSGSLGTDTQYF.

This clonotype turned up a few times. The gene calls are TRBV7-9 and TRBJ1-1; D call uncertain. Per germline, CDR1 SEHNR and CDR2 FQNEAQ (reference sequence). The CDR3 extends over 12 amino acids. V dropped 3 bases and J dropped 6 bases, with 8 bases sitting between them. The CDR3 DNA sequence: TGTGCCAGCAGCTTTGAGAGCCCTGAAGCTTTCTTT. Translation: CASSFESPEAFF.

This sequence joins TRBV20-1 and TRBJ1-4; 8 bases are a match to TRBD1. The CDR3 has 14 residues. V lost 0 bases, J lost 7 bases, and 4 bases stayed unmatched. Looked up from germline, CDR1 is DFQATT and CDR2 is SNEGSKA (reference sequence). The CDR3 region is CSARDGQGSEKLFF. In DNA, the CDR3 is TGCAGTGCTAGAGATGGACAGGGCTCTGAAAAACTGTTTTTT.

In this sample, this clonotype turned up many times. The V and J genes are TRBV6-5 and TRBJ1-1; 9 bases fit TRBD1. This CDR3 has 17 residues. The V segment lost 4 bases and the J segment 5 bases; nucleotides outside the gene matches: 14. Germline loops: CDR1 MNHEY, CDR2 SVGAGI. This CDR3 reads CASSFTGTGIRGTEAFF. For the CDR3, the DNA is TGTGCCAGCAGTTTTACCGGGACAGGGATACGAGGGACTGAAGCTTTCTTT.

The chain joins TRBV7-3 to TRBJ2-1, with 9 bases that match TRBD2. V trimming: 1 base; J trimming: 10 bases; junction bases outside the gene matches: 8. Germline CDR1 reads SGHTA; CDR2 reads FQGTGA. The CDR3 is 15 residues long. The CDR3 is CASSLRPSGMEEQFF. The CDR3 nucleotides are TGTGCCAGCAGCTTAAGGCCTAGCGGGATGGAGGAGCAGTTCTTC.

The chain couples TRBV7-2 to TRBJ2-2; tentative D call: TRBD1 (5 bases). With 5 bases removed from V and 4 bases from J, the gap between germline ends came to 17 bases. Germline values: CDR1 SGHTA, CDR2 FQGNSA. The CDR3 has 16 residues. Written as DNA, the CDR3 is TGTGCCAGCAGCCCGCGCCCAGGACACCCCACCGGGGAGCTGTTTTTT. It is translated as CASSPRPGHPTGELFF.

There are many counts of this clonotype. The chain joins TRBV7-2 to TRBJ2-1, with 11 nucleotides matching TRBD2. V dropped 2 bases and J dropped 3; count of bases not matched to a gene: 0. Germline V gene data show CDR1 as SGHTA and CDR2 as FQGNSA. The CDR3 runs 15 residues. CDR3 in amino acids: CASSLTSGGYNEQFF. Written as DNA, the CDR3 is TGTGCCAGCAGCTTAACTAGCGGGGGCTACAATGAGCAGTTCTTC.

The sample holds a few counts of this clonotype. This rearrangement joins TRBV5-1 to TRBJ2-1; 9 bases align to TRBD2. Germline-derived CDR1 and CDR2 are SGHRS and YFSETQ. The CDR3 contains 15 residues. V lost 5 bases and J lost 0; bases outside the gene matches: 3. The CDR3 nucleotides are TGCGCCAGCAGGACTAGCGGAAACTCCTACAATGAGCAGTTCTTC. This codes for CASRTSGNSYNEQFF. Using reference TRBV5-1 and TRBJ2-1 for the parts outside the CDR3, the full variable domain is KAGVTQTPRYLIKTRGQQVTLSCSPISGHRSVSWYQQTPGQGLQFLFEYFSETQRNKGNFPGRFSGRQFSNSRSEMNVSTLELGDSALYLCASRTSGNSYNEQFFGPGTRLTVL.

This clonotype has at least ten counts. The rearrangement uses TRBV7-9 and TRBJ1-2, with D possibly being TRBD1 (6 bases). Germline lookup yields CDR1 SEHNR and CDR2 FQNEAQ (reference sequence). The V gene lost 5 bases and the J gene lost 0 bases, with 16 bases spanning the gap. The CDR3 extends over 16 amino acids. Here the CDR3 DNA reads TGTGCCAGCAGCCCAAAGGGCGGGACAACTAACTATGGCTACACCTTC. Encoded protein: CASSPKGGTTNYGYTF.

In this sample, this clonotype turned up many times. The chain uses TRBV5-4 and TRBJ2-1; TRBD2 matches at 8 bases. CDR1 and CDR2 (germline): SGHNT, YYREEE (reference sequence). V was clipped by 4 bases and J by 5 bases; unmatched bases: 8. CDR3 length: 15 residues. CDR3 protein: CASSREGPADNEQFF. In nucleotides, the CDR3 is TGTGCCAGCAGCCGGGAGGGGCCCGCTGACAATGAGCAGTTCTTC.

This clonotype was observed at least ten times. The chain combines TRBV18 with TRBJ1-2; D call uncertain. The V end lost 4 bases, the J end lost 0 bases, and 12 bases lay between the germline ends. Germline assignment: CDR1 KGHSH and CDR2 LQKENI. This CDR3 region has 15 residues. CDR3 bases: TGTGCCAGCTCACTCTCCGGGCAGGCTAACTATGGCTACACCTTC. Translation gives CASSLSGQANYGYTF. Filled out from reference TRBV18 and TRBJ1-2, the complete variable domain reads NAGVMQNPRHLVRRRGQEARLRCSPMKGHSHVYWYRQLPEEGLKFMVYLQKENIIDESGMPKERFSAEFPKEGPSILRIQQVVRGDSAAYFCASSLSGQANYGYTFGSGTRLTVV.

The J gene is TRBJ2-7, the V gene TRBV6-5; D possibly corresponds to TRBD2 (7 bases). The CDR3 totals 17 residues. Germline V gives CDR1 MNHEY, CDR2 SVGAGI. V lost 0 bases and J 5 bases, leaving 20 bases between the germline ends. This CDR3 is CASSYSMGGANPDEQYF. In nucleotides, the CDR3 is TGTGCCAGCAGTTACTCGATGGGGGGGGCAAACCCGGACGAGCAGTACTTC.

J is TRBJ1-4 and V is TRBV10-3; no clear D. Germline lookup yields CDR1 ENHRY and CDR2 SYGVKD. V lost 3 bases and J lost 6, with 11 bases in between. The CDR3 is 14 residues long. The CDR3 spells CAISDGPSDEKLFF. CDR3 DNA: TGTGCCATCAGTGATGGCCCCTCGGATGAAAAACTGTTTTTT.

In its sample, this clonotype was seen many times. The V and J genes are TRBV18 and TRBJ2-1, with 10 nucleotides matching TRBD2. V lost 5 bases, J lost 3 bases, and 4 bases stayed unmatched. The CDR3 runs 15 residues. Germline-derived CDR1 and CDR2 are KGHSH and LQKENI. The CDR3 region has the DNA TGTGCCAGCTCAGGAAGACTAGCGGGCTACAATGAGCAGTTCTTC. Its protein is CASSGRLAGYNEQFF.

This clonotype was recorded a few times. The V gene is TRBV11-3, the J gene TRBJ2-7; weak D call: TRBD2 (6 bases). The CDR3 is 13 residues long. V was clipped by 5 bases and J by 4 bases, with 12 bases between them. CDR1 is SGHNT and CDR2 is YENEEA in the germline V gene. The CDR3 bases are TGTGCCAGCAGCACCGGAGGGCCTTACGAGCAGTACTTC. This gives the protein CASSTGGPYEQYF.

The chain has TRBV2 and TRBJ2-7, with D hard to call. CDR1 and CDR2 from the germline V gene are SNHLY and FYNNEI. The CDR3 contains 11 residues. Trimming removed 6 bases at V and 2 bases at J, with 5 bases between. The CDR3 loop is CASRGAYEQYF. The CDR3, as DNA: TGTGCCAGCAGAGGAGCCTACGAGCAGTACTTC.

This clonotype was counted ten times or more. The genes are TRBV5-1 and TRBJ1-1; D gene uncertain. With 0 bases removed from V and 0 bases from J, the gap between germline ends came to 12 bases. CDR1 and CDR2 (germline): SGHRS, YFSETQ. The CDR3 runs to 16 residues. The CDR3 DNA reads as TGCGCCAGCAGCTTGGACGGTGCCACTATGAACACTGAAGCTTTCTTT. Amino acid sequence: CASSLDGATMNTEAFF.

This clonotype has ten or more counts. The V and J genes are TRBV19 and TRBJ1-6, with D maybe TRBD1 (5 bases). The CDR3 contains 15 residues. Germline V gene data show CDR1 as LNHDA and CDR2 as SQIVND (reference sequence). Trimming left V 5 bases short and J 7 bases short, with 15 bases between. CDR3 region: CASSVRDGLNSPLHF. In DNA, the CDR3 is TGTGCCAGTAGTGTGCGGGACGGACTAAATTCACCCCTCCACTTT.